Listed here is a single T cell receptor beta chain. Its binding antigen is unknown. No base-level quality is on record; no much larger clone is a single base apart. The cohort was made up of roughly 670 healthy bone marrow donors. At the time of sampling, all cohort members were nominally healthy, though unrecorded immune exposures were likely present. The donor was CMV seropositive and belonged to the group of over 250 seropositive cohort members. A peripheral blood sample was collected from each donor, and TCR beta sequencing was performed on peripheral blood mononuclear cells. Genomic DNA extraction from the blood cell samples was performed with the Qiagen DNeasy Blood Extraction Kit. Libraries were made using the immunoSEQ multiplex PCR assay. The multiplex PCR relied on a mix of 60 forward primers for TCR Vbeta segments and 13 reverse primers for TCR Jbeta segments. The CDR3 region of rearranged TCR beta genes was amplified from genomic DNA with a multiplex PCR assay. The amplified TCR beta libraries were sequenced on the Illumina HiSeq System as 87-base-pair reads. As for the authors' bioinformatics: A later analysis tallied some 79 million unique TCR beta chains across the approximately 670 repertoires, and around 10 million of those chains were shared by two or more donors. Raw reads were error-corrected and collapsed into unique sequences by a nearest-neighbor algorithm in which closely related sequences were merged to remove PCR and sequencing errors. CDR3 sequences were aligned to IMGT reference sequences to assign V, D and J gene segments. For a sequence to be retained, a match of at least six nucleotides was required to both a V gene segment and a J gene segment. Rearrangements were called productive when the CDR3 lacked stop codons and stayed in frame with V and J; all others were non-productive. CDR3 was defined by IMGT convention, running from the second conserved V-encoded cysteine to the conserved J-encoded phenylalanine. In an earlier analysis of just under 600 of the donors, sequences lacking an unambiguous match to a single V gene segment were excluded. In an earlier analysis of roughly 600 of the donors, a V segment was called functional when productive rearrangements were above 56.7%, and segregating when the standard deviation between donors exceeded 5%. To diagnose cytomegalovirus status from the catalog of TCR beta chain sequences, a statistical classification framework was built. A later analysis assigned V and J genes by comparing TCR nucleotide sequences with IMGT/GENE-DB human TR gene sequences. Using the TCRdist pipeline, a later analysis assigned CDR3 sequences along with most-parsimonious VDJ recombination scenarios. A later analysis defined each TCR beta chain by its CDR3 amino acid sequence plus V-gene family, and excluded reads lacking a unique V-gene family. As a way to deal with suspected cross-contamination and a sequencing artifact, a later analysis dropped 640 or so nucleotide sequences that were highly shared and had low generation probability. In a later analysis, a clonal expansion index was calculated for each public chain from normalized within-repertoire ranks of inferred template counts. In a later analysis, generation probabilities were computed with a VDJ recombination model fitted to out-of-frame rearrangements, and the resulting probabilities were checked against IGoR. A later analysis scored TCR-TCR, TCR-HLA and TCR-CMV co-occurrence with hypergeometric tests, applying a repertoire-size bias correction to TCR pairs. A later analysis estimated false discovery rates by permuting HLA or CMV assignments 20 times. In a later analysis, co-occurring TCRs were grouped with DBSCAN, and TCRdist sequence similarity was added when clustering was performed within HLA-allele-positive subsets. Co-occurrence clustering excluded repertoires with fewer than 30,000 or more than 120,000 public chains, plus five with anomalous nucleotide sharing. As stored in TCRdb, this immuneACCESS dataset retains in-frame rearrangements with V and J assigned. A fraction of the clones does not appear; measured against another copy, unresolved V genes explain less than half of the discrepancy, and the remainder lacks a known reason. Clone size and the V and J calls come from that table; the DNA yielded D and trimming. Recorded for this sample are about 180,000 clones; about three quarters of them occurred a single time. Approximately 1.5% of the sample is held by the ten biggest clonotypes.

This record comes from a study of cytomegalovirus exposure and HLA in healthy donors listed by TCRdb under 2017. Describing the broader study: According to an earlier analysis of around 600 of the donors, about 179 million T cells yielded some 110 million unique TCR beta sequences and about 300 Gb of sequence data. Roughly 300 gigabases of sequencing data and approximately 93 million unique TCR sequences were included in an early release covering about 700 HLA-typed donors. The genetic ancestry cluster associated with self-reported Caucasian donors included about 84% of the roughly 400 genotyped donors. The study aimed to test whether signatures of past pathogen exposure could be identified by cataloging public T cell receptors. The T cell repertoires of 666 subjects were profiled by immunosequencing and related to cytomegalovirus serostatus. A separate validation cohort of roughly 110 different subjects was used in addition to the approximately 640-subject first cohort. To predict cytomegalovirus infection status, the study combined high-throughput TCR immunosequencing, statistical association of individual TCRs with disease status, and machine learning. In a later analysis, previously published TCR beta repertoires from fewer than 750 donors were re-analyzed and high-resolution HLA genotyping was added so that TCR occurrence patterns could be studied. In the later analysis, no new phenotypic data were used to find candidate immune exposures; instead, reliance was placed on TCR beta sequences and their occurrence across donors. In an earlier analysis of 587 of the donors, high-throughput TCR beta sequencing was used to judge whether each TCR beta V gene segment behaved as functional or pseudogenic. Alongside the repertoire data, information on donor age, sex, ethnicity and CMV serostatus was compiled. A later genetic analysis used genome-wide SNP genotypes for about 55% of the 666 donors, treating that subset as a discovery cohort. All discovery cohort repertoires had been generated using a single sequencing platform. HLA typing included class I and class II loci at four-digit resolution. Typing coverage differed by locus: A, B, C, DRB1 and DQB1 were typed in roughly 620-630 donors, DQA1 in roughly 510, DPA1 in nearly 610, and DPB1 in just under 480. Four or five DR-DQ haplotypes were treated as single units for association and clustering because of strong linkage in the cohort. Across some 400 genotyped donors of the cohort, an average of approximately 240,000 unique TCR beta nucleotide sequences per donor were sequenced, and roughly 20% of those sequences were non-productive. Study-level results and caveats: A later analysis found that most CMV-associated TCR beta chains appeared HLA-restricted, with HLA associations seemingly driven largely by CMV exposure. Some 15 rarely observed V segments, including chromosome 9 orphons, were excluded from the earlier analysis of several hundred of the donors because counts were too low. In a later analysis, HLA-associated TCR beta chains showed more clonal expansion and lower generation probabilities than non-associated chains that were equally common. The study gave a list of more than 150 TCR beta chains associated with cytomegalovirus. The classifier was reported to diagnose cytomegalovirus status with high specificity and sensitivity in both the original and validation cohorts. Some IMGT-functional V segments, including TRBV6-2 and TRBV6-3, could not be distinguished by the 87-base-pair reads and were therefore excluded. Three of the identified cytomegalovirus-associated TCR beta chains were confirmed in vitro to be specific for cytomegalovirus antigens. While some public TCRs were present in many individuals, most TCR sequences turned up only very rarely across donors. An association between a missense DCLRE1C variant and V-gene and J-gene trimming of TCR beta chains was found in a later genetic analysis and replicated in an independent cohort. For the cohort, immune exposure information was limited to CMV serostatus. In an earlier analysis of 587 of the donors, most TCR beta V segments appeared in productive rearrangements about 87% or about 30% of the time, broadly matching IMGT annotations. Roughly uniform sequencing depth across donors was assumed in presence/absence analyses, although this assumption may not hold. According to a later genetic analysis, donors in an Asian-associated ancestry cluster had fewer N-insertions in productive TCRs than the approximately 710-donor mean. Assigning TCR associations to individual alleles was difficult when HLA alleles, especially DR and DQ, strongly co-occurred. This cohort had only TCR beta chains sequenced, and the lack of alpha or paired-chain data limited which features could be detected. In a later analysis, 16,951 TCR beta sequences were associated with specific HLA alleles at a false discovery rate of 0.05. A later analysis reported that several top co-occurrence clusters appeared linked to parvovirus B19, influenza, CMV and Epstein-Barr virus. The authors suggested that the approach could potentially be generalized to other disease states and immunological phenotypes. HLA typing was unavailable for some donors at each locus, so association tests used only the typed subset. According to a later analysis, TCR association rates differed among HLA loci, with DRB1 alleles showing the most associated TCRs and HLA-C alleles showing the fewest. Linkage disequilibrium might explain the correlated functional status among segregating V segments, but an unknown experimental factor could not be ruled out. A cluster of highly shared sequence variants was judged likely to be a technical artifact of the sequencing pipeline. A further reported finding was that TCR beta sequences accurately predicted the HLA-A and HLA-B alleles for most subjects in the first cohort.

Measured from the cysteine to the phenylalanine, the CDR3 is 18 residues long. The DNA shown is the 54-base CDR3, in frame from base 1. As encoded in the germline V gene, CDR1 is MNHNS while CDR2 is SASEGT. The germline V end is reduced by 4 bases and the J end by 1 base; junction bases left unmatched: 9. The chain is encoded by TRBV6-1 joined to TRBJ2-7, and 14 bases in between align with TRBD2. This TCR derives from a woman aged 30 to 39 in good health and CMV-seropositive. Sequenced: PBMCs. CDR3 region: CASSGVTSGRGLSYEQYF. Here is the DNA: TGTGCCAGCAGTGGCGTGACTAGCGGGAGGGGCCTTTCCTACGAGCAGTACTTC.